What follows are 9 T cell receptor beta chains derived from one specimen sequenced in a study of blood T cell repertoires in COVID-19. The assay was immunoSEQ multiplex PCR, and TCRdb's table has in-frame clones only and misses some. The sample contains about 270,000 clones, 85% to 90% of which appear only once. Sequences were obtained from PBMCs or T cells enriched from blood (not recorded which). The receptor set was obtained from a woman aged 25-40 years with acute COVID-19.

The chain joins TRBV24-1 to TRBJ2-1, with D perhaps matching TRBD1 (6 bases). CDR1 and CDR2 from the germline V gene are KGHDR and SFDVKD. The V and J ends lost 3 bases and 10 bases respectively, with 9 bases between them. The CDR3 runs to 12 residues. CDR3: CATSDTGHEQFF. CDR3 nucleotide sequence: TGTGCCACCAGTGATACGGGACACGAGCAGTTCTTC.

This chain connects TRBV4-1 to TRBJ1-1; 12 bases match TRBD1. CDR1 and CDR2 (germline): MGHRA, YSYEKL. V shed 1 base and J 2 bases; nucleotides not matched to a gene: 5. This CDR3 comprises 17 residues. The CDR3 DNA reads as TGCGCCAGCAGCCAAGTGGGACAGGGGGCCCCTAACACTGAAGCTTTCTTT. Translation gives CASSQVGQGAPNTEAFF.

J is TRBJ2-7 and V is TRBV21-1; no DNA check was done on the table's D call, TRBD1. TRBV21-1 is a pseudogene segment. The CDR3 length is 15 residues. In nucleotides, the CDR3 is TGTGCCAGCAGCACCCGGGTGAAGGGGGACTACGAGCAGTACTTC. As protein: CASSTRVKGDYEQYF.

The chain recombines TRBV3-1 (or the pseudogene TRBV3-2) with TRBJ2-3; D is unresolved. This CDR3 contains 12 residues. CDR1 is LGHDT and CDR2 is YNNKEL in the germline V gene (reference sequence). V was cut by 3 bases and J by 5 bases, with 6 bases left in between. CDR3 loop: CASSQSGDTQYF. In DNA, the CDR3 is TGTGCCAGCAGCCAGTCGGGAGATACGCAGTATTTT.

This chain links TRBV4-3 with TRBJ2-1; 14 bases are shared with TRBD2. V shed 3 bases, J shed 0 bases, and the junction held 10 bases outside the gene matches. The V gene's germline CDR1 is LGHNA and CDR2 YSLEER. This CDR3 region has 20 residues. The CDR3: CASSQAPGLAGEGSYNEQFF. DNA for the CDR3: TGCGCCAGCAGCCAGGCCCCGGGACTAGCGGGAGAAGGCTCCTACAATGAGCAGTTCTTC.

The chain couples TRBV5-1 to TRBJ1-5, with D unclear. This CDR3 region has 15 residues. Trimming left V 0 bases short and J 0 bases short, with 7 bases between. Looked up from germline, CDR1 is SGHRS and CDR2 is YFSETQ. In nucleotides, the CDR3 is TGCGCCAGCAGCTTGGACGGGAATAGCAATCAGCCCCAGCATTTT. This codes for CASSLDGNSNQPQHF. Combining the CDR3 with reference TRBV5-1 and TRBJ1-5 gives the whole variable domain KAGVTQTPRYLIKTRGQQVTLSCSPISGHRSVSWYQQTPGQGLQFLFEYFSETQRNKGNFPGRFSGRQFSNSRSEMNVSTLELGDSALYLCASSLDGNSNQPQHFGDGTRLSIL.

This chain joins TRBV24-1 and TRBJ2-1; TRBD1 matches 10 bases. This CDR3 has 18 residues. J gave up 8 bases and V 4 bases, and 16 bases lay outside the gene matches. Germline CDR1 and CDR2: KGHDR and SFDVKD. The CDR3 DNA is TGTGCCACCAGTGAACCTAAATCCTGGACAGGGGGGTACGATGAGCAGTTCTTC. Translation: CATSEPKSWTGGYDEQFF.

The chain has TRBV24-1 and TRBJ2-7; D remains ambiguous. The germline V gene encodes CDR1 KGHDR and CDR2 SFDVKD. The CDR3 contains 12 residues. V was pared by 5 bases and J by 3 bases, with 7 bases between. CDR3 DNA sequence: TGTGCCACCAGTGGTCCCAGCTACGAGCAGTACTTC. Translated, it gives CATSGPSYEQYF.

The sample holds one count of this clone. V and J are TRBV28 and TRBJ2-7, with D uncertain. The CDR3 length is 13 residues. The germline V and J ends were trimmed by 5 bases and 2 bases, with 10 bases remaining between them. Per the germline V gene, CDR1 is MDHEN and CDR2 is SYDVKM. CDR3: CASSPRTPYEQYF. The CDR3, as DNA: TGTGCCAGCAGTCCAAGAACTCCCTACGAGCAGTACTTC.